The clone carrying this T cell receptor (beta chain) was recorded a few times. The antigen remains undetermined. CDR3 length equals 12 residues. Germline V gives CDR1 SEHNR, CDR2 FQNEAQ (reference sequence). V was trimmed by 8 bases and J by 5 bases, leaving 12 bases between them. This entry is derived from a study of cytomegalovirus exposure and HLA in healthy donors. Whole-study findings and limits: Rates of TCR association differed by HLA locus in a later analysis, with DRB1 highest and HLA-C lowest. With later analysis, a missense DCLRE1C variant became linked to TCR beta V- and J-gene trimming.

Nominally healthy donors were sampled, though unrecorded immune exposures were likely. Investigators did not record CMV serostatus for this donor. Vbeta (60) and Jbeta (13) primers were used in the PCR. Here immunoSEQ multiplex PCR was the method, and the copy in TCRdb shows in-frame clones only, minus some. The table shows some 150,000 clones, with about two thirds occurring only once. This sequence originates from a human donor in good health. Specimen: PBMCs. This rearrangement joins TRBV7-9 to TRBJ2-5; TRBD2 might be the D (5 bases). The CDR3 DNA reads as TGTGCCAGCCGGGGAACACGGGAGACCCAGTACTTC. This gives the protein CASRGTRETQYF.